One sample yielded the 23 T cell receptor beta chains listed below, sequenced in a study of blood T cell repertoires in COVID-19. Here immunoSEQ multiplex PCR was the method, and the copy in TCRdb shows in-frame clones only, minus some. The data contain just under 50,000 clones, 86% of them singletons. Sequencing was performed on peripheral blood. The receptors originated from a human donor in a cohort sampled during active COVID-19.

The CDR3 is CASSGGSYGYTF. In DNA, the CDR3 is TGTGCCAGCAGCGGGGGGTCCTATGGCTACACCTTC. V and J are TRBV3-1 (or the pseudogene TRBV3-2) and TRBJ1-2; TRBD1 is a possible D gene (5 bases). This CDR3 comprises 12 residues. Germline V lookup: CDR1 LGHDT, CDR2 YNNKEL (reference sequence). V gave up 5 bases and J gave up 4 bases, with 8 bases separating them.

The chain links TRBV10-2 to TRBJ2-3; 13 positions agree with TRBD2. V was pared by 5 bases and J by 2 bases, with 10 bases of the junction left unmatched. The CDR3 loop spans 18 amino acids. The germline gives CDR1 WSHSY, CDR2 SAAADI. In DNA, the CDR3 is TGCGCCAGCAGTATACCCGGACTAGCGGGGGCCGACACAGATACGCAGTATTTT. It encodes CASSIPGLAGADTDTQYF.

Here the CDR3 reads CASSLGTGSREQYF. For the CDR3, the DNA is TGTGCCAGCAGCTTAGGGACAGGGAGTCGCGAGCAGTACTTC. V and J are TRBV7-2 and TRBJ2-7, with 8 bases that match TRBD1. This CDR3 is built from 14 residues. Germline values: CDR1 SGHTA, CDR2 FQGNSA. With 1 base clipped from V and 6 bases from J, the junction kept 5 bases outside the gene matches.

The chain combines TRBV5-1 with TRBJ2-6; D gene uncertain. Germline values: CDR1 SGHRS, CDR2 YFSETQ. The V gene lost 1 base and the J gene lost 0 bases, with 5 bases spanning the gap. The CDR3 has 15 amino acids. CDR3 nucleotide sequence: TGCGCCAGCAGCTTGTCCAACTCTGGGGCCAACGTCCTGACTTTC. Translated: CASSLSNSGANVLTF. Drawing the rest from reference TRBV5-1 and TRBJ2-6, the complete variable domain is KAGVTQTPRYLIKTRGQQVTLSCSPISGHRSVSWYQQTPGQGLQFLFEYFSETQRNKGNFPGRFSGRQFSNSRSEMNVSTLELGDSALYLCASSLSNSGANVLTFGAGSRLTVL.

The CDR3: CASRDTGQFNEKLFF. The CDR3, as DNA: TGTGCCAGCAGAGACACGGGACAGTTCAATGAAAAACTGTTTTTT. The rearrangement uses TRBV25-1 and TRBJ1-4; TRBD1 matches 7 bases. In germline, CDR1 is MGHDK, CDR2 SYGVNS. After removal of 6 bases from V and 5 bases from J, the junction contained 9 bases not matched to a gene. CDR3 size: 15 residues.

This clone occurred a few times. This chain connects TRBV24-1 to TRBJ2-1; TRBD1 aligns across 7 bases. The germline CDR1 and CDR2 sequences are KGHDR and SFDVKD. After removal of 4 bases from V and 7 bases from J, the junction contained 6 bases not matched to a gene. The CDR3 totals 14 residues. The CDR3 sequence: CATSDTGTVNEQFF. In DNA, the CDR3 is TGTGCCACCAGTGACACCGGGACAGTGAATGAGCAGTTCTTC.

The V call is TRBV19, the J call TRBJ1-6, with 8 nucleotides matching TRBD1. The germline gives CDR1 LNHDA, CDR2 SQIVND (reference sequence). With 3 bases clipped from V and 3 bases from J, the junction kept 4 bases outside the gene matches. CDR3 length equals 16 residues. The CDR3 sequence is CASSILGQGYNSPLHF. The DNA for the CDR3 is TGTGCCAGTAGTATCCTCGGACAGGGCTATAATTCACCCCTCCACTTT. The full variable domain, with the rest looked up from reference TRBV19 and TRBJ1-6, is DGGITQSPKYLFRKEGQNVTLSCEQNLNHDAMYWYRQDPGQGLRLIYYSQIVNDFQKGDIAEGYSVSREKKESFPLTVTSAQKNPTAFYLCASSILGQGYNSPLHFGNGTRLTVT.

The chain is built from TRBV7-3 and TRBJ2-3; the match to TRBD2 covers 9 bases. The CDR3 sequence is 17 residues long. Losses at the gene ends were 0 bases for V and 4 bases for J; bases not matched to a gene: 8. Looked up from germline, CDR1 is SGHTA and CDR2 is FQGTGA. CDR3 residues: CASSLTGGGARSDTQYF. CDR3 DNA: TGTGCCAGCAGCTTAACTGGCGGGGGGGCCCGCTCAGATACGCAGTATTTT. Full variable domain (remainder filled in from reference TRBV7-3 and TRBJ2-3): GAGVSQTPSNKVTEKGKYVELRCDPISGHTALYWYRQSLGQGPEFLIYFQGTGAADDSGLPNDRFFAVRPEGSVSTLKIQRTERGDSAVYLCASSLTGGGARSDTQYFGPGTRLTVL.

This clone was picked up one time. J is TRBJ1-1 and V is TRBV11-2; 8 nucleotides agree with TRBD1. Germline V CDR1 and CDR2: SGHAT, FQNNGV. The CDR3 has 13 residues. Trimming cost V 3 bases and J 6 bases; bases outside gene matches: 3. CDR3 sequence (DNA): TGTGCCAGCAGCTTGGACAGGGAGGCTGAAGCTTTCTTT. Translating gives CASSLDREAEAFF.

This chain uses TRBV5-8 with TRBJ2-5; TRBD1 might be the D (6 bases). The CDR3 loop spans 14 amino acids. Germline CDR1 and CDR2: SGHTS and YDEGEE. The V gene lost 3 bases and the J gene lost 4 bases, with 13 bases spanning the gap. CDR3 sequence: CASSYRVGGETQYF. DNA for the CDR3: TGTGCCAGCAGCTACAGGGTTGGGGGAGAGACCCAGTACTTC.

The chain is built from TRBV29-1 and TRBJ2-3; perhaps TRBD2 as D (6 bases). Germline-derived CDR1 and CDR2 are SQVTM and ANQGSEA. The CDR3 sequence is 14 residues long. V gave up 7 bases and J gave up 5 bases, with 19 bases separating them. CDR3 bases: TGCAGCGCCTGGACTAATCCCCCCCGAGATACGCAGTATTTT. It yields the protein CSAWTNPPRDTQYF.

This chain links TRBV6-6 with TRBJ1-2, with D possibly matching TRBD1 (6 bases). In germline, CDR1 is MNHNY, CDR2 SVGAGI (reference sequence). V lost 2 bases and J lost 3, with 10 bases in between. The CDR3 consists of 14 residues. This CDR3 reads CASSYEGDHYGYTF. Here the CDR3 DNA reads TGTGCCAGCAGTTACGAGGGGGACCACTATGGCTACACCTTC.

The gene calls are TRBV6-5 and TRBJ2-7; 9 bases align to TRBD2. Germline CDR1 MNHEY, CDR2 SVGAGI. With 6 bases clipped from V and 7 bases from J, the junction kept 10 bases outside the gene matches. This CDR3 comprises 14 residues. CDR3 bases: TGTGCCAGCAGGTCCGGGACTAGCTCGGGGGAGCAGTACTTC. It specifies CASRSGTSSGEQYF.

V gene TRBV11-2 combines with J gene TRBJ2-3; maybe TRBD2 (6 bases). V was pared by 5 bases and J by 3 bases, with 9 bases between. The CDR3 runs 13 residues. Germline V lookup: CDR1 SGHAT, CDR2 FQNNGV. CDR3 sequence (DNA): TGTGCCAGCAGCCAGGCGGGGACAGATACGCAGTATTTT. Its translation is CASSQAGTDTQYF.

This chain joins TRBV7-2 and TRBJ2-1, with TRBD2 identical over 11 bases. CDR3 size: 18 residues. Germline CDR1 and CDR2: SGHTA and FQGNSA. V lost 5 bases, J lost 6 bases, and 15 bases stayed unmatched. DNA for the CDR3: TGTGCCAGCAGCCTACCGTTAATTAGCGGGAGGGCGGGCAATGAGCAGTTCTTC. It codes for CASSLPLISGRAGNEQFF.

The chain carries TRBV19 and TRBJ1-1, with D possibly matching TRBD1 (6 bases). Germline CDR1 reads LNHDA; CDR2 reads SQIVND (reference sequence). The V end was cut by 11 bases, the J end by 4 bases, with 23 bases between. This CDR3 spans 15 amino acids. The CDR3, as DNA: TGTGCCGCCTCCAATAACAGGGCCGACGGCACTGAAGCTTTCTTT. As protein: CAASNNRADGTEAFF.

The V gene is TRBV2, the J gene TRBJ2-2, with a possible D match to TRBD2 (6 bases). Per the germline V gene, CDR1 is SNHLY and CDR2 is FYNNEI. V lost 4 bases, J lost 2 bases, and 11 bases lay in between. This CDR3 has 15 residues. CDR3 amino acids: CASSARDSNTGELFF. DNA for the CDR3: TGTGCCAGCAGTGCCCGGGACTCAAACACCGGGGAGCTGTTTTTT. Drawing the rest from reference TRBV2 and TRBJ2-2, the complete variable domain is EPEVTQTPSHQVTQMGQEVILRCVPISNHLYFYWYRQILGQKVEFLVSFYNNEISEKSEIFDDQFSVERPDGSNFTLKIRSTKLEDSAMYFCASSARDSNTGELFFGEGSRLTVL.

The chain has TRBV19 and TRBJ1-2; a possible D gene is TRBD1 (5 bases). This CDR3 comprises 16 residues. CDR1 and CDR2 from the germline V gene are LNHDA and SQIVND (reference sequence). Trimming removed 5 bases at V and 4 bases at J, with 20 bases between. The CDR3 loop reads CASSHTSRQNSYGYTF. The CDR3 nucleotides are TGTGCCAGTAGTCATACGAGCCGACAGAACTCCTATGGCTACACCTTC.

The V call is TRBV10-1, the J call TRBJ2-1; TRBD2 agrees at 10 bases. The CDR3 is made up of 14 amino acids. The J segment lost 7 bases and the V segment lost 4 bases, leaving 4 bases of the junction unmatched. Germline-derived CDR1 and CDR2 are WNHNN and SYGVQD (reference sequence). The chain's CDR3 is CASSAAGGYNEQFF. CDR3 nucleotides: TGCGCCAGCAGTGCAGCGGGAGGGTATAATGAGCAGTTCTTC.

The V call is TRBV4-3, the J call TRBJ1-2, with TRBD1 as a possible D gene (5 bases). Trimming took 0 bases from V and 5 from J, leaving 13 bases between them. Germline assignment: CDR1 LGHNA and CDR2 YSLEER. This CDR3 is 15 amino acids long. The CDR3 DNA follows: TGCGCCAGCAGCCAAGATAGGGGCCAGGGTTATGGCTACACCTTC. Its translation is CASSQDRGQGYGYTF.

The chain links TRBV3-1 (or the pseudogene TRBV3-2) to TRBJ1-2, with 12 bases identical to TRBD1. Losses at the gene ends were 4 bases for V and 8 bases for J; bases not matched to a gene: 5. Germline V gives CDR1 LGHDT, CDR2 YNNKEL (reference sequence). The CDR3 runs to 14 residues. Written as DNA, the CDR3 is TGTGCCAGCAGCCCCAGGGACAGGGGGCAAGGCTACACCTTC. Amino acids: CASSPRDRGQGYTF.

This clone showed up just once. The chain's CDR3 is CASSYLRTAFNYGYTF. The CDR3 nucleotides are TGTGCCAGCAGCTACCTAAGGACAGCCTTTAACTATGGCTACACCTTC. V is TRBV7-9 and J is TRBJ1-2; D perhaps matches TRBD1 (6 bases). This CDR3 has 16 residues. Trimming took off 4 bases at V and 1 base at J, with 16 bases between the two ends. Germline V gene data show CDR1 as SEHNR and CDR2 as FQNEAQ (reference sequence).

The DNA for the CDR3 is TGTGCCAGCAGCCCAAATTTCGCGGATAGCAATCAGCCCCAGCATTTT. Amino acid sequence: CASSPNFADSNQPQHF. This chain links TRBV3-1 (or the pseudogene TRBV3-2) with TRBJ1-5; the D is unclear. The V and J ends lost 4 bases and 0 bases respectively, with 13 bases between them. Germline CDR1 LGHDT, CDR2 YNNKEL (reference sequence). The CDR3 loop spans 16 amino acids.